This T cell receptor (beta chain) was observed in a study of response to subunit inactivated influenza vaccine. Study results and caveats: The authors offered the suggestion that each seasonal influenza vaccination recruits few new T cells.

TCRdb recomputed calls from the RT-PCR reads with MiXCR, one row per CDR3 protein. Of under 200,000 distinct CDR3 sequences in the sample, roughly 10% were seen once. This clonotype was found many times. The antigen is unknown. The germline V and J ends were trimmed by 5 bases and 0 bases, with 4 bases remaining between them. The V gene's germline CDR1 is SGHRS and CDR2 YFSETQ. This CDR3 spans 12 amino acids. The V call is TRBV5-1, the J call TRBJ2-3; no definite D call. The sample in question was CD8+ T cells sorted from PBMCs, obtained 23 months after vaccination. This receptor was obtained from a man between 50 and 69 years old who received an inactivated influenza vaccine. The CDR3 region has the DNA TGCGCCAGCAGGCCCAGCACAGATACGCAGTATTTT. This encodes CASRPSTDTQYF. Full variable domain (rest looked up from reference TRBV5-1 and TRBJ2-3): KAGVTQTPRYLIKTRGQQVTLSCSPISGHRSVSWYQQTPGQGLQFLFEYFSETQRNKGNFPGRFSGRQFSNSRSEMNVSTLELGDSALYLCASRPSTDTQYFGPGTRLTVL.